Listed below are T cell receptor beta chains from one sample, sequenced in a study of shared T cell receptors in the human thymus. Assay: immunoSEQ multiplex PCR; the TCRdb copy retains only in-frame clones and omits some. The sample has 700,000 to 750,000 clones, approximately 83% seen once. These same records also appear under a second study, on human thymus T cells.

Sequencing used thymocytes. Receptors were obtained from a girl under three years old with a congenital heart defect. Both conserved end residues are trimmed from each CDR3.

TRBV7-8	ASSAGQGRVRAPEAF
TRBV5-4	ASSPSPGTGDEQY
TRBV4-3	ASSQDRGLVGLDTQY
TRBV6-1	ASTRTRGLSYGYT
TRBV6-1	ASSEAHTGGARGNQPQH
TRBV4-3	ASSPWTASSYNSPLH
TRBV2	ASTRRGVGSPLH
TRBV30	AWTFGSWTGDSPLH
TRBV5-6	ASNKKGQGLSTDTQY
TRBV28	ASSWSGTNPGNTIY
TRBV5-6	ASSNWARYGYT
TRBV2	ASSEGAGDGYT
TRBV14	ASSQVAPPQGALETEAF
TRBV7-9	ASRPGLPNTGELF
TRBV5-4	ASIPGEAGEDYEQY
TRBV10-3	AISPPGQGSEQY
TRBV4-1	ASSYSGTSISGANVLT
TRBV5-6	ASSYSYNEQF
TRBV6-1	ASSEGKTGGQTHNPTGELF
TRBV14	ASSQDQFGGEQF
TRBV5-1	ASSSAGDTDTQY
TRBV15	ATSRDLAGEAF
TRBV11-2	ASSLDLGQGVYEQY
TRBV6-1	ASSEFSPGLAGGQETQY
TRBV4-3	ASSLRGGSNYGYT
TRBV20-1	SATAGEPRF
TRBV2	ASSGVSGEYEQF
TRBV7-9	ASSVPAGQLAEKLF
TRBV19	ASSPSGGAGNEQF